These T cell receptor beta chains were read from a single sample in a study of T-cell reconstitution after alpha-beta-depleted transplantation in children. TCRdb re-called the PCR reads through MiXCR, storing one row per CDR3 protein. The sample records about 830,000 distinct CDR3 sequences, approximately 15% being singletons. Sequences were derived from PBMCs, mostly from graft donor cells, sampled 360 days after TCRalphabeta/CD19-depleted stem cell transplant. The receptors derive from a male patient aged 5 to 17 who had a stem cell transplant for acute lymphoblastic leukemia, so the T cells may come from the graft donor. Both conserved end residues are part of each CDR3. A D gene is named only where the DNA matches it firmly. Where a row states a size, it is once, few, many or the class of an expanded clone; other rows omit it.

V	size	D	J	CDR3	DNA
TRBV6-5	NA	NA	TRBJ1-1	CASSYGGPAEAFF	TGTGCCAGCAGTTACGGCGGGCCGGCTGAAGCTTTCTTT
TRBV25-1	NA	NA	TRBJ2-5	CASSEGIQETQYF	TGTGCCAGCAGTGAGGGGATCCAAGAGACCCAGTACTTC
TRBV5-1	few	NA	TRBJ2-7	CASSPMPGYSYEQYF	TGCGCCAGCAGCCCTATGCCAGGCTACTCCTACGAGCAGTACTTC
TRBV29-1	NA	TRBD2	TRBJ2-3	CSALRLARDTQYF	TGCAGCGCCCTCCGACTAGCTCGGGATACGCAGTATTTT
TRBV6-1	few	NA	TRBJ1-2	CASRRQGFYYGYTF	TGTGCCAGTAGAAGACAAGGCTTTTACTATGGCTACACCTTC
TRBV29-1	few	TRBD2	TRBJ2-1	CSVEDLMVAGVNEQFF	TGCAGCGTTGAAGATCTGATGGTAGCGGGTGTAAATGAGCAGTTCTTC
TRBV5-1	few	TRBD1	TRBJ2-5	CASSLPLFDRVETQYF	TGCGCCAGCAGCTTGCCTCTCTTTGACAGGGTAGAGACCCAGTACTTC
TRBV14	few	TRBD1	TRBJ2-4	CASSHRTGQAFGKTKNIQYF	TGTGCCAGCAGCCACCGGACAGGTCAAGCTTTCGGGAAAACCAAAAACATTCAGTACTTC
TRBV7-9	NA	NA	TRBJ2-5	CAGAGSGETQYF	TGTGCCGGCGCCGGGTCGGGGGAGACCCAGTACTTC
TRBV12-3/TRBV12-4	NA	NA	TRBJ2-3	CASSLGRLADTQYF	TGTGCCAGCAGCCTCGGGAGACTGGCAGATACGCAGTATTTT
TRBV27	NA	TRBD2	TRBJ2-7	CASSSPGDSGRSRQYF	TGTGCCAGCAGTTCGCCGGGGGATAGCGGGAGATCCAGGCAGTACTTC
TRBV7-9	NA	TRBD1	TRBJ2-5	CASSLETGGASETQYF	TGTGCCAGCAGCCTAGAGACAGGGGGCGCGTCCGAGACCCAGTACTTC